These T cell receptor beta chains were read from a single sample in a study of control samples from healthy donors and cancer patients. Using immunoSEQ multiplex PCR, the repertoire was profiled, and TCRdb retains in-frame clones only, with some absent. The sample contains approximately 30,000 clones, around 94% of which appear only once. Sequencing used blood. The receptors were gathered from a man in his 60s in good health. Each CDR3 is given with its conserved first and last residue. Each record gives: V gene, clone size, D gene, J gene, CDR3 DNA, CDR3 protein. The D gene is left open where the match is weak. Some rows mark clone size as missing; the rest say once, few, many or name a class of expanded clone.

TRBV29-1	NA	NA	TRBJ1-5	TGCAGCGTCGCACAGGCGGGCAATCAGCCCCAGCATTTT	CSVAQAGNQPQHF
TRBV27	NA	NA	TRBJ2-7	TGTGCCAGCAGTTTTGGGGGCAGTTCCTACGAGCAGTACTTC	CASSFGGSSYEQYF
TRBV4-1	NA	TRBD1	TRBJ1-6	TGCGCCAGCAGCCAAGGGTCGCAGGGGGCCTCGGCTTTGTACTCACCCCTCCACTTT	CASSQGSQGASALYSPLHF
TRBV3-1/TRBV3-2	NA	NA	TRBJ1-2	TGTGCCAGCAGCCAAGTGTACTCCGGGGGGTATGGCTACACCTTC	CASSQVYSGGYGYTF
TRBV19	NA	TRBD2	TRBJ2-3	TGTGCCAGTAAGGATAGCGGGGCCACTAGCACAGATACGCAGTATTTT	CASKDSGATSTDTQYF
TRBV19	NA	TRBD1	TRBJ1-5	TGTGCCAGTAGTACCCGGGACAGGGGAAGCAATCAGCCCCAGCATTTT	CASSTRDRGSNQPQHF
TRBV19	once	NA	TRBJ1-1	TGTGCCAGTAGTATCAACAGGTTTGGCACTGAAGCTTTCTTT	CASSINRFGTEAFF
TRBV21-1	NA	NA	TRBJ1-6	TGTGCCAGCAGCCTCAGGGGGCAGAATTCACCCCTCCACTTT	CASSLRGQNSPLHF
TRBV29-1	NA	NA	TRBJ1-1	TGCAGCGTTCGCCCCCGACAGGCCACTGAAGCTTTCTTT	CSVRPRQATEAFF
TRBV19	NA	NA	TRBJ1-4	TGTGCCAGTGGAGATGAAAAACTGTTTTTT	CASGDEKLFF
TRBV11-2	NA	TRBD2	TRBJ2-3	TGTGCCAGCAGCTTAGGGACTAGCGTCTACACAGATACGCAGTATTTT	CASSLGTSVYTDTQYF
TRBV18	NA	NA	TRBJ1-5	TGTGCCAGCTCACCTGCGGGAGGGCATCAGCCCCAGCATTTT	CASSPAGGHQPQHF
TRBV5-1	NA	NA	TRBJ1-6	TGCGCCAGCAGCTTGGCGGGACAAGGTAATTCACCCCTCCACTTT	CASSLAGQGNSPLHF
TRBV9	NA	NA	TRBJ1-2	TGTGCCAGCAGCGTAGGGGGAGGGGCTCGCTATGGCTACACCTTC	CASSVGGGARYGYTF
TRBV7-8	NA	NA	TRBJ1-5	TGTGCCAGCAGCCTTTATCCCACTAGCAATCAGCCCCAGCATTTT	CASSLYPTSNQPQHF
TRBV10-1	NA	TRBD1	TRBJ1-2	TGCGCCAGCCGCCACGACAGGGCCGGGGAGAACTATGGCTACACCTTC	CASRHDRAGENYGYTF
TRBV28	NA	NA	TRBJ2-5	TGTGCCAGCAGTCTCCTGACAAGACAAGAGACCCAGTACTTC	CASSLLTRQETQYF
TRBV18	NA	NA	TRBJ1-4	TGTGCCAGCTCACCAGGGGCGACTAATGAAAAACTGTTTTTT	CASSPGATNEKLFF
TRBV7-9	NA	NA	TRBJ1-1	TGTGCCAGCAGCCGGGGAAGGGGGACTGAAGCTTTCTTT	CASSRGRGTEAFF
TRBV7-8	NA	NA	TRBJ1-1	TGTGCCAGCAGCTTGGTCCCGAACTCTGAAGCTTTCTTT	CASSLVPNSEAFF
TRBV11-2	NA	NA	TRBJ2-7	TGTGCCAGCAGTTCGTCCCAGGGACTTGGCTACGAGCAGTACTTC	CASSSSQGLGYEQYF
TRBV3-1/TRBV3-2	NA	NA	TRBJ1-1	TGTGCCAGCAGCCAAGGACTGAGTTACACTGAAGCTTTCTTT	CASSQGLSYTEAFF
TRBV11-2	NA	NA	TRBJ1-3	TGTGCCAGCAGCTCCCTGAGAAGTGACTCTGGAAACACCATATATTTT	CASSSLRSDSGNTIYF
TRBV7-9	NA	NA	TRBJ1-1	TGTGCCAGCAGCTTAGGGGTAGGTATGAACACTGAAGCTTTCTTT	CASSLGVGMNTEAFF
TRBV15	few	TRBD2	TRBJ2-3	TGTGCCACCAGCAGATCCGCGGGGGGGCCGGATACGCAGTATTTT	CATSRSAGGPDTQYF
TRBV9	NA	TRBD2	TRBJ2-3	TGTGCCAGCAGCGTTAGCGGGGGGGGGCCCGGCACAGATACGCAGTATTTT	CASSVSGGGPGTDTQYF
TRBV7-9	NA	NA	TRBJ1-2	TGTGCCAGCAGCCAACATCAGGGCGGCTATGGCTACACCTTC	CASSQHQGGYGYTF
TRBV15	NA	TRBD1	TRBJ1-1	TGTGCCACCAGCAGTTTTCGACAGGGGATTAACGGTGAAGCTTTCTTT	CATSSFRQGINGEAFF
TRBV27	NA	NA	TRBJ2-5	TGTGCCAGCAGTCAAGCGCGTCCGCAAGAGACCCAGTACTTC	CASSQARPQETQYF
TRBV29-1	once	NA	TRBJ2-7	TGCAGCGCCCCGTCCGGGGAAGGGGAGCAGTACTTC	CSAPSGEGEQYF
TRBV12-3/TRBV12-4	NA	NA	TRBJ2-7	TGTGCCAGCAGTTTATTAGGGGGCGAGCAGTACTTC	CASSLLGGEQYF
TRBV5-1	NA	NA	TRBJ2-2	TGCGCCAGCAGCTTGTCCGGGTATGAAGGCGGGGAGCTGTTTTTT	CASSLSGYEGGELFF
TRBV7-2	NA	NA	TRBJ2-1	TGTGCCAGCAGCTTAGGGGGGGCCTCCTACAATGAGCAGTTCTTC	CASSLGGASYNEQFF
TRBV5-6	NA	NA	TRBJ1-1	TGTGCCAGCAGCATCCGAGGGAGAGATGAAGCTTTCTTT	CASSIRGRDEAFF
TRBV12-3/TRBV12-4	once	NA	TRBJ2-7	TGTGCCAGCAGTTTAGGTGGCATCGAGCAGTACTTC	CASSLGGIEQYF
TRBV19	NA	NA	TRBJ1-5	TGTGCCAGTAGTAGGGGTCAGGTCAATCAGCCCCAGCATTTT	CASSRGQVNQPQHF
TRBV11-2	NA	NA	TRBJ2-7	TGTGCCAGCAGCTTAGGACACTCCTACGAGCAGTACTTC	CASSLGHSYEQYF
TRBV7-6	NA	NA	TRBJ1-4	TGTGCCAGCACCCTTTCGGTTGCAACTAATGAAAAACTGTTTTTT	CASTLSVATNEKLFF
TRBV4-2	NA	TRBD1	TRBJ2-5	TGTGCCAGCAGCCAAGTCCCGGGACAGGGGGCGGGGGCCGAGACCCAGTACTTC	CASSQVPGQGAGAETQYF
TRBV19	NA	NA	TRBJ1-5	TGTGCCAGTAACCTGGCGGGAAGGGGCAATCAGCCCCAGCATTTT	CASNLAGRGNQPQHF
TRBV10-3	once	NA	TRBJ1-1	TGTGCCATCAGTGAGTCGACCCGACAGAACACTGAAGCTTTCTTT	CAISESTRQNTEAFF
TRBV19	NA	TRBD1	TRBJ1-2	TGTGCCAGTACCATACAGGGGACGGGCTATGGCTACACCTTC	CASTIQGTGYGYTF
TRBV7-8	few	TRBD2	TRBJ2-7	TGTGCCAGCAGCCCGTCGGGGGGGAGTCACTACGAGCAGTACTTC	CASSPSGGSHYEQYF
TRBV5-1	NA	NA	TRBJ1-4	TGCGCCAGCAGCCTGATACCGACAGCAACTAATGAAAAACTGTTTTTT	CASSLIPTATNEKLFF
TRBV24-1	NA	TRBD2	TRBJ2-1	TGTGCCACCAGTTCAACCTTCAGAGCGGGATTTTCCTACAATGAGCAGTTCTTC	CATSSTFRAGFSYNEQFF
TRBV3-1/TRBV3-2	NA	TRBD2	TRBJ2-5	TGTGCCAGCAGCGTAGCGGGGGGGCCGATACCCCCGCACTTC	CASSVAGGPIPPHF
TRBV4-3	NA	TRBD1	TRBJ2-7	TGCGCCAGCAGCCCCGGGACAGGGGGCTACGAGCAGTACTTC	CASSPGTGGYEQYF
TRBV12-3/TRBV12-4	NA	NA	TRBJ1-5	TGTGCCAGCAGTTTTGGTAGCAATCAGCCCCAGCATTTT	CASSFGSNQPQHF
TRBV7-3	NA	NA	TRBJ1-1	TGTGCCAGCAGCTTACAGGGGTTTACTGAAGCTTTCTTT	CASSLQGFTEAFF
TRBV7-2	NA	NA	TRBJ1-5	TGTGCCAGCAGCATCGGGACCATTAGCAATCAGCCCCAGCATTTT	CASSIGTISNQPQHF
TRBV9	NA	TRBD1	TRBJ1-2	TGTGCCAGCAGCCCCCGGGACAGGGGTAACTATGGCTACACCTTC	CASSPRDRGNYGYTF
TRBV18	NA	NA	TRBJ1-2	TGTGCCAGCTCACCGCAAGGGACTCTGGGGGGCTACACCTTC	CASSPQGTLGGYTF
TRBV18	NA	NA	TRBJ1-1	TGTGCCAGCTCACCTGGGCTGAACACTGAAGCTTTCTTT	CASSPGLNTEAFF
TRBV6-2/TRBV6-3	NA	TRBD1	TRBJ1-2	TGTGCCAGCAGTTACCCGGGACAGTCTAACTATGGCTACACCTTC	CASSYPGQSNYGYTF
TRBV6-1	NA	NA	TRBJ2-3	TGTGCCAGCAGTGAACAGGGGGGAAGCACAGATACGCAGTATTTT	CASSEQGGSTDTQYF
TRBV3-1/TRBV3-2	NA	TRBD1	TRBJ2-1	TGTGCCAGCAGCTACCGGGACAGGGACAATGAGCAGTTCTTC	CASSYRDRDNEQFF
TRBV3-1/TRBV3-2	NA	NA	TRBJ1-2	TGTGCCAGCAGCCAAGGGATGGATGGCTACACCTTC	CASSQGMDGYTF
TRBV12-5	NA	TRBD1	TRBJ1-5	TGTGCTAGTGGACGTCAGACAGGGGTAGGGCAGCCCCAGCATTTT	CASGRQTGVGQPQHF
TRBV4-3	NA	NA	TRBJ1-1	TGCGCCAGCAGCCAAGGAGGGGCTTCCCGGCAGGCTTTCTTT	CASSQGGASRQAFF
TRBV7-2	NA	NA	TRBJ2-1	TGTGCCAGCAGCCCCTGGGTTGAGCAGTTCTTC	CASSPWVEQFF